Listed below are T cell receptor beta chains from one sample, sequenced in a study of blood T cell repertoires in COVID-19. Some clones are missing from TCRdb's copy, which holds only in-frame ones; the method was immunoSEQ multiplex PCR. The sample yields roughly 9,600 clones, about 81% seen once. The sample was peripheral blood. These receptors were collected from a man in his sixties with active COVID-19. CDR3s include the opening cysteine and the closing phenylalanine or tryptophan. The D gene is left open where the match is weak. The size entry is marked missing in some rows and otherwise reads once, few, many or a size class.

j_call: TRBJ2-7; clone_size: medium-sized; d_call: TRBD2; v_call: TRBV5-6; cdr3_nt: TGTGCCAGCAGCCCCCGGGTTGGGGCTAGCGGGGAGAACTACGAGCAGTACTTC; cdr3_aa: CASSPRVGASGENYEQYF
j_call: TRBJ1-2; clone_size: .; d_call: .; v_call: TRBV20-1; cdr3_nt: TGCAGTGCTGTGACAGCCTATGGCTACACCTTC; cdr3_aa: CSAVTAYGYTF
j_call: TRBJ2-7; clone_size: .; d_call: TRBD2; v_call: TRBV25-1; cdr3_nt: TGTGCCAGCAGTGAAACTAGCGGGGGTTCCTACGAGCAGTACTTC; cdr3_aa: CASSETSGGSYEQYF
j_call: TRBJ1-6; clone_size: .; d_call: TRBD1; v_call: TRBV27; cdr3_nt: TGTGCCAGCACCCTGGTGGGACAGGGATCCTATAATTCACCCCTCCACTTT; cdr3_aa: CASTLVGQGSYNSPLHF
j_call: TRBJ2-7; clone_size: once; d_call: .; v_call: TRBV5-5; cdr3_nt: TGTGCCAGCAGCTGGGGACATGAATCCTACGAGCAGTACTTC; cdr3_aa: CASSWGHESYEQYF
j_call: TRBJ2-7; clone_size: .; d_call: TRBD1; v_call: TRBV5-6; cdr3_nt: TGTGCCAGCAGCTCAGACAGGGTTGGCGAGCAGTACTTC; cdr3_aa: CASSSDRVGEQYF
j_call: TRBJ2-5; clone_size: .; d_call: .; v_call: TRBV7-2; cdr3_nt: TGTGCCAGCAGCTCCAACTGGGAGACCCAGTACTTC; cdr3_aa: CASSSNWETQYF
j_call: TRBJ2-1; clone_size: .; d_call: .; v_call: TRBV13; cdr3_nt: TGTGCCAGCCGCCTAGCTTCGAGCTCCTACAATGAGCAGTTCTTC; cdr3_aa: CASRLASSSYNEQFF
j_call: TRBJ1-5; clone_size: .; d_call: .; v_call: TRBV6-1; cdr3_nt: TGTGCCAGCAGTGAAGCTAACTTCCTACAGGCGACACAGCATTTT; cdr3_aa: CASSEANFLQATQHF
j_call: TRBJ2-2; clone_size: .; d_call: .; v_call: TRBV10-1; cdr3_nt: TGCGCCAGCAGTGAGGATATGGGGCGCTGTGGGGAGCTGTTTTTT; cdr3_aa: CASSEDMGRCGELFF
j_call: TRBJ2-5; clone_size: .; d_call: TRBD1; v_call: TRBV7-2; cdr3_nt: TGTGCCAGCAGCTTAGAGACAGGGGAAGAGACCCAGTACTTC; cdr3_aa: CASSLETGEETQYF
j_call: TRBJ2-1; clone_size: .; d_call: .; v_call: TRBV6-2/TRBV6-3; cdr3_nt: TGTGCCAGCAGTAACTCCCGTTCCTACAATGAGCAGTTCTTC; cdr3_aa: CASSNSRSYNEQFF
j_call: TRBJ2-1; clone_size: .; d_call: TRBD1; v_call: TRBV28; cdr3_nt: TGTGCCAGCACCCGGGACAGGGTAGACAATGAGCAGTTCTTC; cdr3_aa: CASTRDRVDNEQFF
j_call: TRBJ2-1; clone_size: .; d_call: TRBD2; v_call: TRBV18; cdr3_nt: TGTGCCAGCTCACCCTCTCGGGCGGGAGGCACCTACAATGAGCAGTTCTTC; cdr3_aa: CASSPSRAGGTYNEQFF
j_call: TRBJ1-1; clone_size: once; d_call: .; v_call: TRBV7-9; cdr3_nt: TGTGCCAGCAGTGGGCCTGCTGGCACTGAAGCTTTCTTT; cdr3_aa: CASSGPAGTEAFF
j_call: TRBJ1-2; clone_size: .; d_call: TRBD1; v_call: TRBV19; cdr3_nt: TGTGCCAGTAGTGGACAGGGCGTCTACTATGGCTACACCTTC; cdr3_aa: CASSGQGVYYGYTF
j_call: TRBJ2-7; clone_size: .; d_call: .; v_call: TRBV6-5; cdr3_nt: TGTGCCAGCAGTTCAGGGGTAGACGAGCAGTACTTC; cdr3_aa: CASSSGVDEQYF
j_call: TRBJ2-2; clone_size: .; d_call: TRBD1; v_call: TRBV6-5; cdr3_nt: TGTGCCAGCAGCCGCACAGGGGCAAATAGTAGGGAGCTGTTTTTT; cdr3_aa: CASSRTGANSRELFF
j_call: TRBJ2-7; clone_size: .; d_call: TRBD1; v_call: TRBV18; cdr3_nt: TGTGCCAGCTCACCAACCGCGCGGACAGGGAGGAACTTC; cdr3_aa: CASSPTARTGRNF
j_call: TRBJ1-1; clone_size: once; d_call: TRBD1; v_call: TRBV18; cdr3_nt: TGTGCCAGCTCCTTAACAGGGGGCGCCAGGGGTGAAGCTTTCTTT; cdr3_aa: CASSLTGGARGEAFF
j_call: TRBJ2-7; clone_size: .; d_call: .; v_call: TRBV7-9; cdr3_nt: TGTGCCAGCAGCCGGGCGGAGGGGTTAACTGATTCCTACGAGCAGTACTTC; cdr3_aa: CASSRAEGLTDSYEQYF
j_call: TRBJ1-1; clone_size: .; d_call: TRBD1; v_call: TRBV4-3; cdr3_nt: TGCGCCAGCAGCTCCCCCCTAGACAGGGAAGTTAAAGCTTTCTTT; cdr3_aa: CASSSPLDREVKAFF
j_call: TRBJ2-7; clone_size: .; d_call: .; v_call: TRBV6-4; cdr3_nt: TGTGCCAGGCGGGATGAGCAGTACTTC; cdr3_aa: CARRDEQYF
j_call: TRBJ2-2; clone_size: .; d_call: TRBD1; v_call: TRBV5-1; cdr3_nt: TGCGCCAGCAGCGCCTACAGGGGGCCGAACACCGGGGAGCTGTTTTTT; cdr3_aa: CASSAYRGPNTGELFF
j_call: TRBJ2-2; clone_size: .; d_call: TRBD2; v_call: TRBV5-5; cdr3_nt: TGTGCCAGCAGCGTGACTAGCGCCGGGGAGCTGTTTTTT; cdr3_aa: CASSVTSAGELFF
j_call: TRBJ2-7; clone_size: .; d_call: .; v_call: TRBV14; cdr3_nt: TGTGCCAGCAGCCAAGATCTTACCTACGAGCAGTACTTC; cdr3_aa: CASSQDLTYEQYF
j_call: TRBJ2-7; clone_size: .; d_call: TRBD2; v_call: TRBV5-1; cdr3_nt: TGCGCCAGCAGCTTGACTAGCGGTTCCTACGAGCAGTACTTC; cdr3_aa: CASSLTSGSYEQYF
j_call: TRBJ2-5; clone_size: .; d_call: .; v_call: TRBV6-4; cdr3_nt: TGTGCCAGCAGTGTGGTAGGAGGGGAGACCCAGTACTTC; cdr3_aa: CASSVVGGETQYF
j_call: TRBJ1-5; clone_size: .; d_call: .; v_call: TRBV7-2; cdr3_nt: TGTGCCAGCAGCTTCGGTAGCAATCAGCCCCAGCATTTT; cdr3_aa: CASSFGSNQPQHF
j_call: TRBJ2-3; clone_size: .; d_call: .; v_call: TRBV7-2; cdr3_nt: TGTGCCAGCAGCTTAGACAGGGCTTACACAGATACGCAGTATTTT; cdr3_aa: CASSLDRAYTDTQYF
j_call: TRBJ2-7; clone_size: .; d_call: .; v_call: TRBV11-2; cdr3_nt: TGTGCCAGCAGCTTAGCTCCAGGGATCAGCTCCTACGAGCAGTACTTC; cdr3_aa: CASSLAPGISSYEQYF
j_call: TRBJ1-5; clone_size: .; d_call: .; v_call: TRBV6-5; cdr3_nt: TGTGCCAGCAGTTACGGGAGCCAGGTCGGTCAGCCCCAGCATTTT; cdr3_aa: CASSYGSQVGQPQHF
j_call: TRBJ1-6; clone_size: .; d_call: TRBD1; v_call: TRBV7-3; cdr3_nt: TGTGCCGGACAGGGGGCCCGTTCACCCCTCCACTTT; cdr3_aa: CAGQGARSPLHF
j_call: TRBJ2-7; clone_size: .; d_call: TRBD1; v_call: TRBV4-2; cdr3_nt: TGTGCCAGCAGTCCGGGACAGGGGGGTTACGAGCAGTACTTC; cdr3_aa: CASSPGQGGYEQYF
j_call: TRBJ2-1; clone_size: .; d_call: .; v_call: TRBV7-6; cdr3_nt: TGTGCCAGCCGCCCTCTCTGGGCTGAGCAGTTCTTC; cdr3_aa: CASRPLWAEQFF